This T cell receptor beta chain is drawn from a study of blood T cell repertoires in COVID-19 (dated by TCRdb to 2018 to 2020). About the full investigation: Samples covering the acute and convalescent phases of COVID-19 were provided by collaborators in the United States, Italy and Spain. A de-identified subject ID, COVID-19 status, age in years and sex were almost always included in the sample metadata. Subjects who had been exposed to COVID-19, were actively infected with it, or had recovered from it provided the deeply sampled blood TCRbeta repertoires that made up the dataset. Where HLA class I and class II types were available, the types were taken from metadata supplied by the sample provider, not from assay-based typing. The repertoires were made available in a free public database intended to serve as a resource for research on the immune response to SARS-CoV-2. The prospective study material was composed of cDNA or gDNA derived from T cells, B-cell-depleted T cells, or PBMCs. The samples were drawn from two sources: the first 160 participants of the ongoing ImmuneRACE study, and 950 to 1,500 subjects contributed by 6 global collaborators.

Participants in the prospective study were enrolled through a virtual design, were aged about 18 to 100 years, and lived in roughly 24 United States geographic areas. In the prospective study, cohorts were assigned on the basis of participant-reported clinical history obtained from a screening survey and a study questionnaire. In the prospective study, mobile phlebotomists collected whole blood, serum and a nasopharyngeal or oropharyngeal swab from each participant. Prospective study participants could optionally give additional blood draws and questionnaires over an approximately 2-month period. Before DNA extraction, prospective study blood samples were shipped either frozen or at room temperature. The investigation overall reported the following: The amount of clinical and demographic metadata varied by source and participant and was provided uncurated.

TCRbeta CDR3 regions were amplified from genomic DNA by means of the immunoSEQ Assay, a bias-controlled multiplex PCR. The original pipeline was this. The number of nucleated cells in each sample was estimated by amplification of reference gene primers within the assay. To quantify the absolute abundance of each unique TCRbeta CDR3 rearrangement, sequence reads were collapsed and filtered. Productive Simpson clonality was computed per sample as the square root of Simpson's diversity index over productive rearrangements. As stored in TCRdb, this immuneACCESS dataset retains in-frame rearrangements with V and J assigned. A fraction of the clones does not appear; measured against another copy, unresolved V genes explain less than half of the discrepancy, and the remainder lacks a known reason. The DNA was the basis for D and trimming; V, J and clone size are from that table. This sample gives roughly 170,000 clones in total; around 82% of them show up just once. The ten largest clonotypes hold around 3.6% of the sample.

A few counts support this clone. It lacks a known antigen. No much larger clone exists at a distance of one base, and base qualities are not known. Taken from the germline V gene (reference sequence), the CDR1 and CDR2 loops are SEHNR and FQNEAQ. V is shortened by 1 base, J by 3 bases, and the region joining them spans 10 bases. Reading from cysteine to phenylalanine, the CDR3 counts 15 amino acids. Only the CDR3 part of the read is kept: 45 bases, read in frame from the first base. The TCR originated in a woman aged 50 to 60 in a cohort exposed to, infected with or recovered from COVID-19 (not recorded which). The chain couples TRBV7-9 to TRBJ2-1; the D gene is perhaps TRBD2, on 5 matching bases. Specimen: PBMCs or T cells enriched from blood (not recorded which). The CDR3 protein is CASSLGAELYNEQFF. The bases are TGTGCCAGCAGCTTAGGAGCGGAGCTCTACAATGAGCAGTTCTTC.